This TCR beta chain was identified in a study of OX40 agonist ivuxolimab in advanced cancers. The wider study: Males comprised 75% to 90% of the group, whose mean age was roughly 64 years (range roughly 20 to 85).

Study-wide results and limits: Average numbers of expanded clones were greater in CD8+ T cells than in CD4+.

Prior autoimmune disease or systemic immunosuppression barred patients. Profiled with immunoSEQ multiplex PCR; TCRdb holds only in-frame clones, not every one. This table holds 30,000 to 50,000 clones, around 89% found once. CDR1 and CDR2 from the germline V gene are SGHRS and YFSETQ. Germline trimming cut 1 base from V and 0 bases from J; bases unmatched to any gene: 0. The CDR3 runs 16 residues. As concerns this clone: Its antigen is undetermined.

The input for sequencing was CD4+ or CD8+ T cells sorted from blood, taken in a trial of the OX40 agonist ivuxolimab. This TCR was recovered from an adult with an advanced solid tumor such as melanoma, head and neck, liver or kidney cancer. The J gene is TRBJ2-6, the V gene TRBV5-1, with 8 bases matching TRBD1. The CDR3 sequence: CASSLTGGSGANVLTF. The CDR3 nucleotides read TGCGCCAGCAGCTTGACAGGGGGCTCTGGGGCCAACGTCCTGACTTTC.